This T cell receptor (beta chain) was sequenced for a study of identical twins. The study, taken as a whole, reports: Where out-of-frame alpha sequences were twin-shared, they showed excess low generation probability. Model-predicted out-of-frame TCR alpha sharing fell below observed values in monozygotic twins.

Template switching (which added a universal primer site) was used, and cDNA carried unique molecular identifiers. A single record per CDR3 protein comes from TCRdb applying MiXCR to the 5' RACE reads. The data hold about 150,000 distinct CDR3 sequences, with under 4.5% observed a single time. Healthy Caucasian individuals made up all the donors. Ten or more counts support this clonotype. Its cognate antigen is unknown. Deletions cut 4 bases from V and 4 bases from J, with 8 bases between. Germline V lookup: CDR1 MDHEN, CDR2 SYDVKM. The CDR3 spans 13 residues. The specimen sequenced was memory T cells sorted from blood. The chain recombines TRBV28 with TRBJ2-1; D uncertain. The TCR sequence derives from a man aged 18 to 30 in good health. CDR3 coding DNA: TGTGCCAGCAGTTCCTATGATTACAATGAGCAGTTCTTC. This encodes CASSSYDYNEQFF.